This TCR beta chain appears in the sequencing data of a study of radiotherapy plus CTLA-4 blockade in lung cancer. Study at large: Objective responses were seen in about a sixth of patients, disease control in 31%.

This clone was recorded many times. The germline gives CDR1 WSHSY, CDR2 SAAADI. The length of the CDR3 is 18 residues. V shed 5 bases, J shed 4 bases, and the junction held 17 bases outside the gene matches. Only in-frame clones appear in the TCRdb table, and some are missing; sequencing was by immunoSEQ multiplex PCR. The repertoire includes 75,000 to 100,000 clones, about four fifths of them detected once, and around 2.7% sits in the top ten. Chemo-refractory metastatic non-small-cell lung cancer patients underwent focal radiation alongside CTLA-4 blockade with ipilimumab. The sample consisted of peripheral blood, taken from a patient treated with radiotherapy plus ipilimumab. This TCR derives from a human donor with non-small cell lung cancer who had a partial response to radiotherapy plus ipilimumab. Some clones in this sample may be carry-over from other donors' samples. The chain joins TRBV10-2 to TRBJ2-7, with 10 bases aligning to TRBD2. For the CDR3, the DNA is TGCGCCAGCAGTCGACTAGCGGGTCTGCGCCTAAGCGGATACGAGCAGTACTTC. Protein: CASSRLAGLRLSGYEQYF.